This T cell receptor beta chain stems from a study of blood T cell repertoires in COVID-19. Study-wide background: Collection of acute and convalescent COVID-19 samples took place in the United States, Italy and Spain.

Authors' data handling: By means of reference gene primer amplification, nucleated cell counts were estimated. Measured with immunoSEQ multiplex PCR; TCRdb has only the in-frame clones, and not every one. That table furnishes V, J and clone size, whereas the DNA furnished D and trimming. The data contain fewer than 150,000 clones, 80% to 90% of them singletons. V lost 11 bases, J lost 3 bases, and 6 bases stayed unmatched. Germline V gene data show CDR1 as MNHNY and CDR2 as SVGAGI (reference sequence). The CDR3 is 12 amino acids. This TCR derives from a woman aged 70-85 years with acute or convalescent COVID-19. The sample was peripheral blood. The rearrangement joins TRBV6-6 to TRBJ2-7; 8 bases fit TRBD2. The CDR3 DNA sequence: TGTGCCGCGGGAGGTGCGGTCTACGAGCAGTACTTC. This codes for CAAGGAVYEQYF.